This T cell receptor beta chain derives from a study of T-cell reconstitution after alpha-beta-depleted transplantation in children. Germline CDR1 is MNHNS and CDR2 is SASEGT. The trim removed 4 bases at V and 5 bases at J, leaving 12 bases unmatched. The CDR3 loop spans 16 amino acids. Unique molecular identifiers were incorporated into the prepared TCRbeta library. TCRdb reprocessed the PCR reads with MiXCR, giving one entry per CDR3 protein. The sample lists some 490,000 distinct CDR3 sequences; about 12% were seen once. This clonotype was counted only a few times. The source of this sequence is a human donor who donated a stem cell graft to a child with combined immunodeficiency. Specimen: PBMCs from the stem cell graft donor, collected from the stem cell graft. The V call is TRBV6-1, the J call TRBJ2-7; TRBD1 matches 9 bases. The CDR3 DNA follows: TGTGCCAGCAGTGGACCGCCGGGACAGGGTCTCGACGAGCAGTACTTC. Translation: CASSGPPGQGLDEQYF.